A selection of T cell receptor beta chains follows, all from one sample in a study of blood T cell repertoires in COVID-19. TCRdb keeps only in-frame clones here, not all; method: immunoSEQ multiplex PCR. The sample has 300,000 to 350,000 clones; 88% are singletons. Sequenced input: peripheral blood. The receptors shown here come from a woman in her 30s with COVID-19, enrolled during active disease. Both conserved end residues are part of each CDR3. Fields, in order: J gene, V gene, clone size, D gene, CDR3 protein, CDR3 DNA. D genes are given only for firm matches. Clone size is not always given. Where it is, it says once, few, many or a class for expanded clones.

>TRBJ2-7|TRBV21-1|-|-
CASIRDRVSRPDSYEQYF
TGTGCCAGCATCCGGGACAGGGTTTCGCGCCCGGACTCCTACGAGCAGTACTTC
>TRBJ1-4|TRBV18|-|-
CASSPSPGADEKLFF
TGTGCCAGCTCACCTTCCCCGGGAGCGGATGAAAAACTGTTTTTT
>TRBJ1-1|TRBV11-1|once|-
CASSPQWGRRTEAFF
TGTGCCAGCAGCCCCCAGTGGGGGCGCAGGACTGAAGCTTTCTTT
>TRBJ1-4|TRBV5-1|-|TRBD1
CASSLGTGGNEKLFF
TGCGCCAGCAGCTTGGGGACAGGGGGTAATGAAAAACTGTTTTTT
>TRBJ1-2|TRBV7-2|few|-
CASSESSAYGYTF
TGTGCCAGCAGCGAGTCATCCGCCTATGGCTACACCTTC
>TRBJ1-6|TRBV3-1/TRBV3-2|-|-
CASSPGEFSPLHF
TGTGCCAGCAGCCCAGGGGAATTTTCACCCCTCCACTTT
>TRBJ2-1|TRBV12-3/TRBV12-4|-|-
CASSLSEGGEQFF
TGTGCCAGCAGTTTAAGTGAGGGCGGTGAGCAGTTCTTC
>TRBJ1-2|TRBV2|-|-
CASTQDGYGYTF
TGTGCCAGCACCCAGGATGGCTATGGCTACACCTTC
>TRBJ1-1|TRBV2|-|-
CASSEASGERLGAFF
TGTGCCAGCAGTGAAGCCTCAGGGGAGCGGCTCGGAGCTTTCTTT
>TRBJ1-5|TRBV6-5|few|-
CASMFGGGTNQPQHF
TGTGCCAGCATGTTTGGGGGAGGAACGAATCAGCCCCAGCATTTT
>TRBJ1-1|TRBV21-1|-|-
CASSPNTIRGYGEAFF
TGTGCCAGCAGCCCCAACACGATAAGGGGATACGGTGAAGCTTTCTTT
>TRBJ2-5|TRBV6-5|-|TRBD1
CASKAPGGSETQYF
TGTGCCAGCAAGGCCCCAGGGGGCTCTGAGACCCAGTACTTC
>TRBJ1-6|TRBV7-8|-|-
CASSLQDSPLHF
TGTGCCAGCAGCCTACAGGATTCACCCCTCCACTTT
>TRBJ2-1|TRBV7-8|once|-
CASSPVFQGYEQFF
TGTGCCAGCAGCCCTGTGTTTCAGGGCTATGAGCAGTTCTTC
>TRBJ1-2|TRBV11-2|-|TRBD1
CASSDRLGVQGERSYGYTF
TGTGCCAGCAGCGATCGTCTGGGGGTACAGGGGGAACGAAGCTATGGCTACACCTTC
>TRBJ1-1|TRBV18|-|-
CASSQDRMNTEAFF
TGTGCCAGCTCCCAAGACAGGATGAACACTGAAGCTTTCTTT
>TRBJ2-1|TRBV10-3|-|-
CAIRGRDFDNEQFF
TGTGCCATCAGGGGCCGGGACTTCGACAATGAGCAGTTCTTC
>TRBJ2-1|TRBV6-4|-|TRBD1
CASSRDRLREQFF
TGTGCCAGCAGCCGGGACAGGTTGAGAGAGCAGTTCTTC
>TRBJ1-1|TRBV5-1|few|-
CASSLVYRLGSEAFF
TGCGCCAGCAGCTTGGTTTACAGGTTGGGGTCTGAAGCTTTCTTT
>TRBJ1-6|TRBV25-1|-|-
CASSMGRPPLHF
TGTGCCAGCAGTATGGGGCGCCCACCCCTCCACTTT
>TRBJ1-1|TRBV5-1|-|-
CASSSRGNTEAFF
TGCGCCAGCAGCTCCCGGGGGAACACTGAAGCTTTCTTT
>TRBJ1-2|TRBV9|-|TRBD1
CASRGTGPYGYTF
TGTGCCAGCAGGGGGACAGGACCGTATGGCTACACCTTC
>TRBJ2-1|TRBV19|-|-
CASSMFGSNTYNEQFF
TGTGCCAGTAGTATGTTCGGGAGTAACACCTACAATGAGCAGTTCTTC
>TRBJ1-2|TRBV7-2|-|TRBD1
CASSTDRVYGYTF
TGTGCCAGCAGCACCGACAGGGTATATGGCTACACCTTC
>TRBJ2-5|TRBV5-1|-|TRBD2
CASSLGSGGSYQETQYF
TGCGCCAGCAGCTTGGGTAGCGGGGGGAGCTACCAAGAGACCCAGTACTTC
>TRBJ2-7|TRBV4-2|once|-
CASSQVRGYEQYF
TGTGCCAGCAGCCAAGTTAGGGGCTACGAGCAGTACTTC
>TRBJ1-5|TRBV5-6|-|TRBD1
CASSLSGTGVNQPQHF
TGTGCCAGCAGCCTCTCCGGGACAGGCGTCAATCAGCCCCAGCATTTT
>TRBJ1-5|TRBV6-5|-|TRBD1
CASSKSDRVGPQHF
TGTGCCAGCAGTAAATCCGACAGGGTAGGCCCCCAGCATTTT
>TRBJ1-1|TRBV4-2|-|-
CASSQSGGDTEAFF
TGTGCCAGCAGCCAAAGTGGGGGGGACACTGAAGCTTTCTTT
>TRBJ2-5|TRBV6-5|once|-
CASRAAGEETQYF
TGTGCCAGCAGAGCGGCAGGTGAGGAGACCCAGTACTTC
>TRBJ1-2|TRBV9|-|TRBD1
CASSVDRDRGFLGYTF
TGTGCCAGCAGCGTAGATAGGGACAGGGGGTTTCTGGGCTACACCTTC
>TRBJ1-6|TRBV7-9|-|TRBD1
CASTPPDPDPWGQGGLEHNSPLHF
TGTGCCAGCACGCCTCCCGACCCCGACCCTTGGGGACAGGGTGGGTTAGAGCATAATTCACCCCTCCACTTT
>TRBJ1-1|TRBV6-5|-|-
CASRPTGSTEAFF
TGTGCCAGCAGGCCTACAGGGTCCACTGAAGCTTTCTTT
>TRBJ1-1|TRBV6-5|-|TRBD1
CASSQGQRAFF
TGTGCCAGCAGTCAGGGACAGAGGGCTTTCTTT
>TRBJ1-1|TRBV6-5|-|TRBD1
CASRSGTGRNTEAFF
TGTGCCAGCAGGTCCGGGACAGGGCGGAACACTGAAGCTTTCTTT
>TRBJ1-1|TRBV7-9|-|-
CASSFHRDRAEAFF
TGTGCCAGCAGCTTCCACAGGGACCGCGCTGAAGCTTTCTTT
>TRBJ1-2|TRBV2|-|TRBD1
CASRGQVNYGYTF
TGTGCCAGCAGGGGACAGGTTAACTATGGCTACACCTTC
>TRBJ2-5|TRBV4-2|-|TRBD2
CASSQVRAGDEETQYF
TGTGCCAGCAGCCAAGTCCGAGCGGGGGATGAAGAGACCCAGTACTTC
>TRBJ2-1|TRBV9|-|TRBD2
CASSAGLVNEQFF
TGTGCCAGCAGCGCGGGACTAGTCAATGAGCAGTTCTTC
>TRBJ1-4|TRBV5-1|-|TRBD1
CASSSLGQGREKLFF
TGCGCCAGCAGCTCTTTAGGACAGGGTCGTGAAAAACTGTTTTTT
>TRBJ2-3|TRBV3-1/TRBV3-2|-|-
CASRRSGGTDTQYF
TGTGCCAGCAGGCGCTCCGGGGGCACAGATACGCAGTATTTT
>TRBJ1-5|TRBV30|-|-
CAWSRSVGWNQPQHF
TGTGCCTGGAGTCGGTCTGTGGGCTGGAATCAGCCCCAGCATTTT
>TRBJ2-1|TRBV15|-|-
CATSRDGGLWNEQFF
TGTGCCACCAGCAGAGATGGGGGCCTTTGGAATGAGCAGTTCTTC
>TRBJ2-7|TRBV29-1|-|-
CSVDRAYEQYF
TGCAGCGTTGACAGGGCGTACGAGCAGTACTTC
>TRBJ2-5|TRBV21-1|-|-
CASSKATGPLSYQETQYF
TGTGCCAGCAGCAAAGCGACAGGTCCCCTTTCGTACCAAGAGACCCAGTACTTC
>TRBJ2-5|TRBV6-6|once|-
CASSNAGETQYF
TGTGCCAGCAGTAACGCAGGGGAGACCCAGTACTTC
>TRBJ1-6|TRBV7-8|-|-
CASSLTGGYNSPLHF
TGTGCCAGCAGCTTAACCGGAGGGTATAATTCACCCCTCCACTTT
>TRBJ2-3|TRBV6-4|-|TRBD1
CASSHTGTGSTDTQYF
TGTGCCAGCAGTCACACCGGGACAGGGTCCACAGATACGCAGTATTTT
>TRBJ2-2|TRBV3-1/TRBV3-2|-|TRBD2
CASSQGLYSTGELFF
TGTGCCAGCAGCCAGGGACTATACAGCACCGGGGAGCTGTTTTTT
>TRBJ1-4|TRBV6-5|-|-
CASSYRLRGNEKLFF
TGTGCCAGCAGTTACCGATTGCGCGGGAATGAAAAACTGTTTTTT
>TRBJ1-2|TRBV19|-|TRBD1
CASSPGDRTYGGYTF
TGTGCCAGTAGTCCCGGGGACAGAACTTATGGTGGCTACACCTTC
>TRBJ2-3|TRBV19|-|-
CASSQTYLGTDTQYF
TGTGCCAGTAGCCAAACCTATTTGGGCACAGATACGCAGTATTTT